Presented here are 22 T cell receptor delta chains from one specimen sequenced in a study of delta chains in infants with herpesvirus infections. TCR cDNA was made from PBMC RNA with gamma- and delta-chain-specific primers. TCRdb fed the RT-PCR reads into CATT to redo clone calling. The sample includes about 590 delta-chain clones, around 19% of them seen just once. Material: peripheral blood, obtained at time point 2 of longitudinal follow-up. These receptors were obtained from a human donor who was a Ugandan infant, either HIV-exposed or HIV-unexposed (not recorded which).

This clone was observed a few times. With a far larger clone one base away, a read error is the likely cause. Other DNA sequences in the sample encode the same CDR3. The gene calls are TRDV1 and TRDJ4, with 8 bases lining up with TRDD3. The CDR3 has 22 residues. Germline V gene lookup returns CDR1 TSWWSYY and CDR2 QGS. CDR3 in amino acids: CALGETPQNTGDTQNQARPLIF. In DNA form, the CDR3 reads TGTGCTCTTGGGGAAACCCCACAAAATACTGGGGATACCCAAAACCAGGCCAGACCACTGATCTTT.

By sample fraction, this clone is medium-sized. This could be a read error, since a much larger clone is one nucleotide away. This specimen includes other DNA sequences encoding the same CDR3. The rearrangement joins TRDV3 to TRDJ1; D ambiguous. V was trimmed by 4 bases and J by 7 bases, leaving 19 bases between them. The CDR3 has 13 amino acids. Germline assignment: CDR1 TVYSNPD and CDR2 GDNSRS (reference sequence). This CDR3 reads CASSQRPRCKLIF. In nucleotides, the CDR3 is TGTGCCTCTAGTCAGCGACCACGTTGTAAACTCATCTTT.

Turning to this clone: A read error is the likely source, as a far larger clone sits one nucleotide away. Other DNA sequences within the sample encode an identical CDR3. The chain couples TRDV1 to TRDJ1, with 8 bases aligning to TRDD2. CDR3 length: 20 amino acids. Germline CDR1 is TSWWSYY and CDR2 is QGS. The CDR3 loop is CALGEPILPTSTMYTDKLIF. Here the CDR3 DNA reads TGTGCTCTTGGGGAACCCATACTTCCTACCAGTACAATGTACACCGATAAGCTCATCTTT.

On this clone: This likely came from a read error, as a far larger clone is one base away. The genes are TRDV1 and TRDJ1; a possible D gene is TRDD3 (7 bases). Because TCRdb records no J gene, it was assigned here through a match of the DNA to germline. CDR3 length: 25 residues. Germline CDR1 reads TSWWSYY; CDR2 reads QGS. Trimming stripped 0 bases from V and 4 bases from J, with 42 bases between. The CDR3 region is CALGELLFPKRAKCTGAQRSDKLIF. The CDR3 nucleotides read TGTGCTCTTGGGGAACTCCTTTTTCCTAAACGTGCTAAATGTACTGGGGCCCAGCGAAGCGATAAACTCATCTTT.

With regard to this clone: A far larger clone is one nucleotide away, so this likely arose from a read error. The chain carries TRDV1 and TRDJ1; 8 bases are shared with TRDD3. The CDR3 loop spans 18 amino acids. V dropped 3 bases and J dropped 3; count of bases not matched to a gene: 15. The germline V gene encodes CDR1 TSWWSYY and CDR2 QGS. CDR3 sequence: CALGDPPGPDWGSDKLIF. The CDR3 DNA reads TGTGCTCTTGGGGACCCTCCTGGACCTGACTGGGGGTCCGATAAACTCATCTTT.

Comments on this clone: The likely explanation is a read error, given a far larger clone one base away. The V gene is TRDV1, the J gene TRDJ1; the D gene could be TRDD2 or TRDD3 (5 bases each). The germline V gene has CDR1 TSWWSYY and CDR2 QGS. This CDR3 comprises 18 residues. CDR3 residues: CALGEIRGWPTYTNKLIF. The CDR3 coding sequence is TGTGCTCTTGGGGAAATACGAGGTTGGCCTACTTACACCAATAAACTCATCTTT.

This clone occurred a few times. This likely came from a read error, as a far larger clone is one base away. CDR3 sequence: CALGEPPKTKITGGFFYRNTDKLIF. CDR3 nucleotide sequence: TGTGCTCTTGGGGAACCTCCTAAAACCAAGATTACTGGGGGATTTTTCTACCGGAACACCGATAAACTCATCTTT. This rearrangement joins TRDV1 to TRDJ1, with TRDD3 identical over 10 bases. The V and J ends lost 1 base and 0 bases, in that order; junction bases with no gene match: 29. This CDR3 has 25 residues. Germline assignment: CDR1 TSWWSYY and CDR2 QGS.

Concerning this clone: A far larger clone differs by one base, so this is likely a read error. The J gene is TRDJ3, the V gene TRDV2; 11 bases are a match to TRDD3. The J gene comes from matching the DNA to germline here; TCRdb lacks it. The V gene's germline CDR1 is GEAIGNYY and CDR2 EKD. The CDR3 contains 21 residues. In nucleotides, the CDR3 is TGTGCCTGTGACATAACTGGGGGATATGACTTTAGCTCCTGGGACACCCGACGGATGTTTTTC. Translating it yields CACDITGGYDFSSWDTRRMFF.

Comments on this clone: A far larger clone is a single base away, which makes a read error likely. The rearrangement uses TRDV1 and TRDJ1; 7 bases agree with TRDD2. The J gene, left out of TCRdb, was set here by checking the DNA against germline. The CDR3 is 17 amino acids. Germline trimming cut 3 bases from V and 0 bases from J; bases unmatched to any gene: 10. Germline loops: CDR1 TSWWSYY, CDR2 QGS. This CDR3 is CALGELPIAEHTDKLIF. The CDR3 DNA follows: TGTGCTCTTGGGGAGCTTCCTATCGCGGAACACACCGATAAACTCATCTTT.

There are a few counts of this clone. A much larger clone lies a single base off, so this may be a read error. CDR3 nucleotides: TGTGCTCTTGGGGAGCCTGTCTTCGTAGCAGTGGGGGACACCGATAAACTCTTCTTT. It yields the protein CALGEPVFVAVGDTDKLFF. The chain recombines TRDV1 with TRDJ2; 7 bases match TRDD3. This CDR3 is built from 19 residues. V lost 3 bases to trimming and J lost 12 bases; unmatched junction nucleotides: 25. CDR1 TSWWSYY and CDR2 QGS come from the germline V gene.

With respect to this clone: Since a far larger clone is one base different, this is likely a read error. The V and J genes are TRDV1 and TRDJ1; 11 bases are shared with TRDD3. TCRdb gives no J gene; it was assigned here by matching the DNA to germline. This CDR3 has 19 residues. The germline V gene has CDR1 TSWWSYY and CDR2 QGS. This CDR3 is CALGGGYFVLGDITDRLIF. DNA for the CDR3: TGTGCTCTTGGGGGGGGCTATTTCGTACTGGGGGATATCACCGATAGACTCATCTTT.

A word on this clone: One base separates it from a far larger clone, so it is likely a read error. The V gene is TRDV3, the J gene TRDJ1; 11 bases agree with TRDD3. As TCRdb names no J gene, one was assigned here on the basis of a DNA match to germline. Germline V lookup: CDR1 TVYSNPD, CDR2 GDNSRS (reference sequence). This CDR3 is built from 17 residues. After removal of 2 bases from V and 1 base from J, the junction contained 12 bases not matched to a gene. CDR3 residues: CAFEFMGDTLLTDKLIF. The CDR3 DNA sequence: TGTGCCTTTGAGTTCATGGGGGATACGCTTCTCACCGATAAACTCATCTTT.

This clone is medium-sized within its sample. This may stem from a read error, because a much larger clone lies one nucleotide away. The CDR3 reads CACDTLLGDVTDKLIF. The DNA for the CDR3 is TGTGCCTGTGACACTCTACTGGGGGATGTCACCGATAAACTCATCTTT. V is TRDV2 and J is TRDJ1, with 10 bases identical to TRDD3. V shed 1 base and J 1 base; nucleotides not matched to a gene: 5. This CDR3 is 16 amino acids long. Germline-derived CDR1 and CDR2 are GEAIGNYY and EKD.

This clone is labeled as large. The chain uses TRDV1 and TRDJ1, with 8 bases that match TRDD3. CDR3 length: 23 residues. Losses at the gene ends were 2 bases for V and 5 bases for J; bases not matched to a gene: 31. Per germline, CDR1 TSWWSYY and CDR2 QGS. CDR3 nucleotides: TGTGCTCTTGGGGAATCTCCCTCGACTTTGGATACTGGGGATACTCCCCGGGCGGATAAACTCATCTTT. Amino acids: CALGESPSTLDTGDTPRADKLIF.

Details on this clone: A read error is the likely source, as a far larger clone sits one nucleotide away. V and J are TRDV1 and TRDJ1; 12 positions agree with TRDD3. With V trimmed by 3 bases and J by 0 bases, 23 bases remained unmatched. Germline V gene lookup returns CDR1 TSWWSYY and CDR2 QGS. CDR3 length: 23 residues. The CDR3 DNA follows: TGTGCTCTTGGGGAGCGCCGTCGCCTACTGGGGGATACCTCGTCATCTTACACCGATAAACTCATCTTT. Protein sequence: CALGERRRLLGDTSSSYTDKLIF.

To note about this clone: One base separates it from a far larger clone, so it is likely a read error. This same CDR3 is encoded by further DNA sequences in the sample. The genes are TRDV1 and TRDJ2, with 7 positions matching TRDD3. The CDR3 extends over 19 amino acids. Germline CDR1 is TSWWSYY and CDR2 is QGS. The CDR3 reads CALGELGRDTPLLTAQLFF. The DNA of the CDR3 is TGTGCTCTTGGGGAATTAGGCAGGGATACTCCCCTTTTGACAGCACAACTCTTCTTC.

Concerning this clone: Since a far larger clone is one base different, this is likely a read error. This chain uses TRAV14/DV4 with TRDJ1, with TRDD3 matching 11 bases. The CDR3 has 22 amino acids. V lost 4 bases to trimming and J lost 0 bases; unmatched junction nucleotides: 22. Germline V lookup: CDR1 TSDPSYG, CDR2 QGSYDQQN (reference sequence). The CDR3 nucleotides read TGTGCAATGAGAGGGGAGTATTCCCATGGGGGATACGAGTGTTGGTACACCGATAAACTCATCTTT. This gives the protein CAMRGEYSHGGYECWYTDKLIF.

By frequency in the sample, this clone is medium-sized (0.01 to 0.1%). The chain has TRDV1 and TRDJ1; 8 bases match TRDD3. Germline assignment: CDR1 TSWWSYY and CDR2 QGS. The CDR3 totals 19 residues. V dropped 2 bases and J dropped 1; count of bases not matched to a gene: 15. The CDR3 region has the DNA TGTGCTCTTGGGGAAGTTTCTCCCTATGTACTGGGGGTCACCGATAAACTCATCTTT. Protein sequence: CALGEVSPYVLGVTDKLIF.

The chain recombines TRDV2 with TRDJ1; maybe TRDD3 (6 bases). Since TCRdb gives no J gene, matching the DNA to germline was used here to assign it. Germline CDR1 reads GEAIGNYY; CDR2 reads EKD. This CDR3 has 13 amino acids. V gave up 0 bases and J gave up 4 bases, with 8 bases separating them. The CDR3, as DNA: TGTGCCTGTGACACCGTGGGGGGCGATAAACTCATCTTT. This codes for CACDTVGGDKLIF.

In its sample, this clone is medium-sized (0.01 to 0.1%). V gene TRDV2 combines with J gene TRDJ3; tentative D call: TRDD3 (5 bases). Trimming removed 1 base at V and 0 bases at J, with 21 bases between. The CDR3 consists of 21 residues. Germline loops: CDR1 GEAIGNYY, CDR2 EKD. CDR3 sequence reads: CACDTFRGAQDLSWDTRQMFF. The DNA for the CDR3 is TGTGCCTGTGACACTTTCCGGGGGGCCCAAGATCTCTCCTGGGACACCCGACAGATGTTTTTC.

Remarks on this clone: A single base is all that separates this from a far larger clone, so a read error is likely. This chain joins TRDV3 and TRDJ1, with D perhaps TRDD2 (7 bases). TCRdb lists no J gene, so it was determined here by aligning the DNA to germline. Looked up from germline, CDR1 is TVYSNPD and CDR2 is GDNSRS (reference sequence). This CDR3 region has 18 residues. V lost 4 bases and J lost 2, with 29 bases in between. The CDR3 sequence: CAYAFLWAGEERTDKLIF. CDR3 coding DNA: TGTGCCTACGCCTTCCTTTGGGCTGGGGAAGAGAGGACCGATAAACTCATCTTT.

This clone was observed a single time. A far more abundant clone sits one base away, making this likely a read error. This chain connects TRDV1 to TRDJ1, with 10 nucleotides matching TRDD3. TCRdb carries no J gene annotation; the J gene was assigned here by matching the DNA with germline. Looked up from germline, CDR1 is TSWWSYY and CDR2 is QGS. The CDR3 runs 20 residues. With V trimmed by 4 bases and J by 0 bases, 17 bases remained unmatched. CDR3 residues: CALGAFGVLGDSPYTDKLIF. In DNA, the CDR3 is TGTGCTCTTGGGGCCTTTGGTGTACTGGGGGATTCACCGTACACCGATAAACTCATCTTT.